Following are 14 T cell receptor beta chains from one sample sequenced in a study of memory B cells and T cells in multiple sclerosis. Sequencing used immunoSEQ multiplex PCR; TCRdb keeps in-frame clones, though not all of them. The repertoire holds about 32,000 clones, with approximately 85% as singletons. Separate sequencing covered autoproliferating (CFSE-dim) and non-proliferating (CFSE-high) T cells from stimulus-free culture. Pooled replicate wells came from approximately 5x10^7 CFSE-labeled PBMCs cultured approximately 7 days without stimulus. These receptors have no identified antigens. The sequencing sample was made of PBMCs from blood kept in culture. Source of these receptors: a human donor with multiple sclerosis.

This chain connects TRBV5-3 to TRBJ2-7, with a weak D call TRBD1 (5 bases). TRBV5-3 is noted as an ORF with a role that remains uncertain. V lost 6 bases and J lost 4, with 11 bases in between. The CDR3 sequence is 12 residues long. The CDR3 DNA reads as TGTGCCAGAAAGGACATCTATTACGAGCAGTACTTC. Its protein is CARKDIYYEQYF.

This clone is a singleton in its sample. The rearrangement joins TRBV13 to TRBJ2-2; D is ambiguous. The CDR3 totals 13 residues. Trimming removed 8 bases from V and 8 bases from J, with 15 bases in between. The germline V gene has CDR1 PRHDT and CDR2 FYEKMQ (reference sequence). CDR3 sequence (DNA): TGTGCCAGCTCGTGGGGTCCTAATGGGGAGCTGTTTTTT. Translated, it gives CASSWGPNGELFF.

This chain links TRBV19 with TRBJ2-7, with a tentative D call TRBD1 (5 bases). V gave up 1 base and J gave up 9 bases, with 22 bases separating them. This CDR3 is 16 amino acids long. CDR1 and CDR2 (germline): LNHDA, SQIVND (reference sequence). The CDR3: CASSIGGQIVSHGQYF. DNA of the CDR3: TGTGCCAGTAGTATAGGTGGACAAATAGTCTCCCACGGGCAGTACTTC.

This clone was seen once. The rearrangement joins TRBV19 to TRBJ1-5, with 7 bases lining up with TRBD1. From germline, CDR1 is LNHDA and CDR2 SQIVND (reference sequence). After removal of 0 bases from V and 9 bases from J, the junction contained 11 bases not matched to a gene. The CDR3 consists of 16 residues. The DNA for the CDR3 is TGTGCCAGTAGTATAGATTTGAGGGACAGATACTCGCCCCAGCATTTT. Amino acid sequence: CASSIDLRDRYSPQHF.

The rearrangement joins TRBV5-1 to TRBJ2-7; weak D call: TRBD1 (6 bases). The CDR3 runs 16 residues. Germline CDR1 SGHRS, CDR2 YFSETQ. Trimming shortened V by 4 bases and J by 0 bases, and 17 bases separated the two germline ends. DNA for the CDR3: TGCGCCAGCAGCCCGGTTCCGGGACACAACTCCTACGAGCAGTACTTC. Translated, it gives CASSPVPGHNSYEQYF.

This chain joins TRBV13 and TRBJ2-2, with 7 bases lining up with TRBD1. The CDR3 is 16 amino acids. Germline CDR1 reads PRHDT; CDR2 reads FYEKMQ (reference sequence). V dropped 2 bases and J dropped 5; count of bases not matched to a gene: 8. CDR3: CASSLSAEGATGELFF. The CDR3 DNA reads as TGTGCCAGCAGCTTAAGTGCTGAGGGGGCAACCGGGGAGCTGTTTTTT.

The rearrangement joins TRBV28 to TRBJ1-5; a possible D gene is TRBD1 (6 bases). Germline V gene lookup returns CDR1 MDHEN and CDR2 SYDVKM. The V and J ends lost 10 bases and 11 bases respectively, with 18 bases between them. This CDR3 has 12 amino acids. DNA for the CDR3: TGTGCCACCGCCGCGGGGGCTGAGTCCCAGCATTTT. Translation gives CATAAGAESQHF.

The genes are TRBV6-5 and TRBJ2-5; D remains ambiguous. With 3 bases removed from V and 5 bases from J, the gap between germline ends came to 4 bases. Germline assignment: CDR1 MNHEY and CDR2 SVGAGI. The CDR3 is 11 amino acids. The CDR3 DNA reads as TGTGCCAGCAGTTATGCGGAGACCCAGTACTTC. Translated: CASSYAETQYF.

The genes are TRBV6-6 and TRBJ2-1, with unresolved D. Trimming shortened V by 7 bases and J by 3 bases, and 7 bases separated the two germline ends. Germline V lookup: CDR1 MNHNY, CDR2 SVGAGI (reference sequence). The CDR3 extends over 12 amino acids. CDR3 nucleotides: TGTGCCAGCAAGGTCAGCTACAATGAGCAGTTCTTC. Encoded protein: CASKVSYNEQFF.

The J gene is TRBJ2-2, the V gene TRBV4-2; 10 positions agree with TRBD2. This CDR3 is 16 amino acids long. CDR1 LGHNA and CDR2 YNFKEQ come from the germline V gene. V lost 4 bases to trimming and J lost 3 bases; unmatched junction nucleotides: 5. The CDR3 bases are TGTGCCAGCAGCCTAGCGGGGGGTCCCGACACCGGGGAGCTGTTTTTT. This sequence encodes CASSLAGGPDTGELFF.

The J gene is TRBJ2-7, the V gene TRBV7-3, with 9 bases lining up with TRBD1. The CDR3 totals 14 residues. V trimming: 3 bases; J trimming: 5 bases; junction bases outside the gene matches: 5. Germline V gene sequence: CDR1 SGHTA, CDR2 FQGTGA. The CDR3 is CASSFRDRVDEQYF. The CDR3 DNA sequence: TGTGCCAGCAGCTTCCGGGACAGGGTCGACGAGCAGTACTTC.

The rearrangement links TRBV7-9 to TRBJ1-1; the D is unclear. The CDR3 sequence is 13 residues long. The V gene lost 7 bases and the J gene lost 4 bases, with 13 bases spanning the gap. The germline V gene encodes CDR1 SEHNR and CDR2 FQNEAQ (reference sequence). Here the CDR3 reads CASTQRTGTEAFF. DNA for the CDR3: TGTGCCAGCACACAGCGTACGGGCACTGAAGCTTTCTTT. Looking up the rest from reference TRBV7-9 and TRBJ1-1 gives the full variable domain: DTGVSQNPRHKITKRGQNVTFRCDPISEHNRLYWYRQTLGQGPEFLTYFQNEAQLEKSRLLSDRFSAERPKGSFSTLEIQRTEQGDSAMYLCASTQRTGTEAFFGQGTRLTVV.

The chain combines TRBV6-6 with TRBJ1-6; no firm D call. Trimming shortened V by 6 bases and J by 0 bases, and 12 bases separated the two germline ends. Germline V gene data show CDR1 as MNHNY and CDR2 as SVGAGI (reference sequence). This CDR3 spans 16 amino acids. CDR3: CASRLGVRSYNSPLHF. The CDR3 nucleotides read TGTGCCAGCAGACTCGGGGTCCGCTCCTATAATTCACCCCTCCACTTT.

The rearrangement uses TRBV6-6 and TRBJ2-1; TRBD1 is a possible D gene (6 bases). Germline values: CDR1 MNHNY, CDR2 SVGAGI (reference sequence). V was cut by 4 bases and J by 3 bases, with 13 bases left in between. CDR3 length: 15 residues. The CDR3 DNA is TGTGCCAGCAGTTCTTCCCAGGGGTTCTACAATGAGCAGTTCTTC. It is translated as CASSSSQGFYNEQFF.